This entry lists 7 T cell receptor beta chains sequenced from one sample in a study of cytomegalovirus exposure and HLA in healthy donors. Primers: 60 Vbeta forward and 13 Jbeta reverse. The data were produced by immunoSEQ multiplex PCR, yet TCRdb's version contains in-frame clones alone and is incomplete. The data hold about 150,000 clones, with about 60% observed a single time. The sample taken for sequencing was PBMCs. Receptors originate from a woman aged 55-70 years in good health and CMV-seropositive.

The chain couples TRBV9 to TRBJ2-1; D possibly corresponds to TRBD2 (7 bases). V lost 4 bases and J 4 bases, leaving 18 bases between the germline ends. This CDR3 region has 16 residues. Germline V gene data show CDR1 as SGDLS and CDR2 as YYNGEE. The CDR3 region is CASSPGGKGGYNEQFF. The CDR3 bases are TGTGCCAGCAGCCCGGGGGGCAAGGGGGGATACAATGAGCAGTTCTTC.

This clone occurred a few times. The J gene is TRBJ2-7, the V gene TRBV30; TRBD1 matches 8 bases. J was trimmed by 2 bases and V by 7 bases; bases with no gene match: 10. The CDR3 contains 14 residues. The V gene's germline CDR1 is GTSNPN and CDR2 SVGIG (reference sequence). The CDR3 protein is CASTPGGSAYEQYF. The CDR3 DNA sequence: TGTGCCTCAACCCCAGGGGGCAGTGCCTACGAGCAGTACTTC. The full variable domain, its missing parts supplied by reference TRBV30 and TRBJ2-7, is SQTIHQWPATLVQPVGSPLSLECTVEGTSNPNLYWYRQAAGRGLQLLFYSVGIGQISSEVPQNLSASRPQDRQFILSSKKLLLSDSGFYLCASTPGGSAYEQYFGPGTRLTVT.

To note about this clone: Other DNA sequences in this sample translate to the same CDR3. The gene calls are TRBV2 and TRBJ2-3, with TRBD2 matching over 10 bases. Germline lookup yields CDR1 SNHLY and CDR2 FYNNEI. The CDR3 runs to 15 residues. V trimming: 6 bases; J trimming: 2 bases; junction bases outside the gene matches: 5. In DNA form, the CDR3 reads TGTGCCAGCAGCGCGACTAGCGGGTTCACAGATACGCAGTATTTT. This encodes CASSATSGFTDTQYF.

The V gene is TRBV6-5, the J gene TRBJ2-2, with D possibly being TRBD2 (5 bases). The CDR3 is 15 residues long. Looked up from germline, CDR1 is MNHEY and CDR2 is SVGAGI. V was trimmed by 2 bases and J by 5 bases, leaving 12 bases between them. Here the CDR3 reads CASSYGNRGTGELFF. The CDR3 DNA reads as TGTGCCAGCAGTTACGGGAACCGGGGTACCGGGGAGCTGTTTTTT.

The chain combines TRBV14 with TRBJ1-5; D call uncertain. CDR1 is SGHDN and CDR2 is FVKESK in the germline V gene. V shed 5 bases and J shed 0 bases, with 5 bases lying between them. The CDR3 contains 13 residues. The CDR3 spells CASSFSSNQPQHF. The CDR3 DNA reads as TGTGCCAGCAGCTTTAGTAGCAATCAGCCCCAGCATTTT.

The chain joins TRBV28 to TRBJ2-7; tentative D call: TRBD2 (5 bases). The germline V and J ends were trimmed by 7 bases and 2 bases, with 9 bases remaining between them. This CDR3 region has 12 residues. Germline CDR1 reads MDHEN; CDR2 reads SYDVKM. CDR3 sequence (DNA): TGTGCCAGCACGGGAAGCCCCTACGAGCAGTACTTC. This gives the protein CASTGSPYEQYF.

V usage is TRBV7-2 and J usage is TRBJ2-7; 9 positions agree with TRBD2. Germline V gene data show CDR1 as SGHTA and CDR2 as FQGNSA. The CDR3 has 14 residues. Trimming cost V 3 bases and J 6 bases; bases outside gene matches: 6. CDR3 sequence: CASSLAGGAGEQYF. The CDR3 bases are TGTGCCAGCAGCTTGGCGGGAGGGGCCGGCGAGCAGTACTTC.